This passage covers 19 T cell receptor beta chains from one sample sequenced in a study of blood T cells in healthy people across ages. Using a J-beta primer mix together with a sample-barcoded 5' primer, a second PCR was run for roughly 6 to 11 cycles. TCRdb reprocessed the 5' RACE reads via MiXCR and lists one record per CDR3 protein. The table lists approximately 700,000 distinct CDR3 sequences, about a third of them singletons, with approximately 15% in the top ten. Material for sequencing was blood. These receptors came from a woman older than 75 in good health.

This sequence joins TRBV5-1 and TRBJ2-3, with D tentatively TRBD1 or TRBD2 (6 bases each). V shed 2 bases and J shed 4 bases, with 11 bases lying between them. The CDR3 totals 14 residues. The germline gives CDR1 SGHRS, CDR2 YFSETQ. CDR3 region: CASSLQEGADTQYF. CDR3 DNA sequence: TGCGCCAGCAGCTTACAGGAGGGGGCAGATACGCAGTATTTT.

The chain recombines TRBV7-9 with TRBJ1-1; a possible D gene is TRBD1 (6 bases). This CDR3 has 14 amino acids. The V end was cut by 5 bases, the J end by 1 base, with 11 bases between. Germline lookup yields CDR1 SEHNR and CDR2 FQNEAQ (reference sequence). Written as DNA, the CDR3 is TGTGCCAGCAGCACCGAGACAGGGAACACTGAAGCTTTCTTT. It specifies CASSTETGNTEAFF.

This clonotype was counted a few times. This could be a read error, since a much larger clone is one nucleotide away. The chain employs TRBV7-2 and TRBJ2-3, with D possibly matching TRBD2 (5 bases). The germline CDR1 and CDR2 sequences are SGHTA and FQGNSA. The CDR3 covers 16 residues. V was cut by 6 bases and J by 3 bases, with 19 bases left in between. CDR3 DNA sequence: TGTGCCAGCAGTAGTCGGACTGGCCATAGGACAGATACGCAGTATTTT. It translates to CASSSRTGHRTDTQYF.

This clonotype has just a few counts. The chain has TRBV6-5 and TRBJ1-1; 8 bases align to TRBD1. Per germline, CDR1 MNHEY and CDR2 SVGAGI. Germline trimming cut 8 bases from V and 4 bases from J; bases unmatched to any gene: 3. CDR3 length: 12 amino acids. In DNA, the CDR3 is TGTGCCAGCGGCGACAGGGGCACTGAAGCTTTCTTT. Protein sequence: CASGDRGTEAFF.

The V gene is TRBV20-1, the J gene TRBJ2-5; D uncertain. The CDR3 has 14 residues. Germline V gives CDR1 DFQATT, CDR2 SNEGSKA (reference sequence). The V end was cut by 2 bases, the J end by 1 base, with 11 bases between. CDR3 DNA sequence: TGCAGTGCTAGAATCGGGCAGGCCCAAGAGACCCAGTACTTC. It is translated as CSARIGQAQETQYF.

The chain uses TRBV12-3 or TRBV12-4 and TRBJ1-6; possible D gene TRBD1, 6 bases. The CDR3 totals 13 residues. V was cut by 9 bases and J by 6 bases, with 12 bases left in between. CDR3 DNA: TGTGCCAGTCTGGGGGGGCTTAATTCACCCCTCCACTTT. Translating it yields CASLGGLNSPLHF.

V is TRBV30 and J is TRBJ1-4; D perhaps matches TRBD1 (6 bases). The CDR3 loop spans 14 amino acids. The V gene's germline CDR1 is GTSNPN and CDR2 SVGIG (reference sequence). V lost 0 bases and J lost 8, with 13 bases in between. The CDR3 nucleotides read TGTGCCTGGAGTGTCGGAGGGACACAAGAAAAACTGTTTTTT. This sequence encodes CAWSVGGTQEKLFF. The whole variable domain, filled in from reference TRBV30 and TRBJ1-4, reads SQTIHQWPATLVQPVGSPLSLECTVEGTSNPNLYWYRQAAGRGLQLLFYSVGIGQISSEVPQNLSASRPQDRQFILSSKKLLLSDSGFYLCAWSVGGTQEKLFFGSGTQLSVL.

The chain links TRBV5-1 to TRBJ2-1; D gene ambiguous. CDR1 SGHRS and CDR2 YFSETQ come from the germline V gene. Trimming stripped 1 base from V and 8 bases from J, with 10 bases between. The CDR3 spans 13 residues. This CDR3 reads CASSLWVKDEQFF. CDR3 DNA: TGCGCCAGCAGCTTGTGGGTGAAGGATGAGCAGTTCTTC.

J is TRBJ2-1 and V is TRBV20-1, with D possibly matching TRBD1 (5 bases). The germline CDR1 and CDR2 sequences are DFQATT and SNEGSKA (reference sequence). CDR3 length: 14 residues. V was clipped by 3 bases and J by 2 bases, with 11 bases between them. The CDR3 coding sequence is TGCAGTGCTAGCCAGGGTAGGACCTACAATGAGCAGTTCTTC. Amino acid sequence: CSASQGRTYNEQFF.

The chain employs TRBV12-3 or TRBV12-4 and TRBJ2-3; D unresolved. This CDR3 region has 14 residues. Trimming stripped 3 bases from V and 4 bases from J, with 11 bases between. CDR3 bases: TGTGCCAGCAGTTTCATAGCCGCGGCAGATACGCAGTATTTT. The encoded protein is CASSFIAAADTQYF.

In regard to this clonotype: A much more abundant neighbour one base away suggests this may be a read error. J is TRBJ2-6 and V is TRBV2; 7 nucleotides agree with TRBD1. From germline, CDR1 is SNHLY and CDR2 FYNNEI. The CDR3 covers 19 residues. In nucleotides, the CDR3 is TGTGCCAGCAAATCTCTACAGGGGCCTGCGATCTCTGGGGCCAACGTCCGGACTTTC. This sequence encodes CASKSLQGPAISGANVRTF.

There are many counts of this clonotype. The chain recombines TRBV20-1 with TRBJ2-3, with D possibly being TRBD2 (6 bases). The CDR3 contains 13 residues. The V gene's germline CDR1 is DFQATT and CDR2 SNEGSKA (reference sequence). For the CDR3, the DNA is TGCAGCCCGGACGGGAGTGCCACAGATACGCAGTATTTT. This gives the protein CSPDGSATDTQYF.

The table lists this clonotype with a few counts. The rearrangement uses TRBV9 and TRBJ1-2; a possible D gene is TRBD1 (5 bases). Germline V gene sequence: CDR1 SGDLS, CDR2 YYNGEE. Trimming stripped 1 base from V and 7 bases from J, with 11 bases between. CDR3 size: 13 residues. The CDR3 protein is CASSVPGTPGYTF. The DNA of the CDR3 is TGTGCCAGCAGCGTACCAGGGACCCCTGGCTACACCTTC.

This chain joins TRBV7-6 and TRBJ2-7, with D unclear. Trimming shortened V by 0 bases and J by 3 bases, and 6 bases separated the two germline ends. The germline V gene encodes CDR1 SGHVS and CDR2 FNYEAQ. The CDR3 consists of 13 residues. Written as DNA, the CDR3 is TGTGCCAGCAGCTTAGCGGGTTTCTACGAGCAGTACTTC. Translating it yields CASSLAGFYEQYF.

This sequence joins TRBV7-9 and TRBJ2-1, with D uncertain. V gave up 6 bases and J gave up 8 bases, with 17 bases separating them. CDR1 is SEHNR and CDR2 is FQNEAQ in the germline V gene (reference sequence). CDR3 length equals 14 residues. CDR3 residues: CASRTGFNNDEQFF. In nucleotides, the CDR3 is TGTGCCAGCAGGACCGGGTTTAACAACGATGAGCAGTTCTTC. The full variable domain, rest sourced from reference TRBV7-9 and TRBJ2-1, is DTGVSQNPRHKITKRGQNVTFRCDPISEHNRLYWYRQTLGQGPEFLTYFQNEAQLEKSRLLSDRFSAERPKGSFSTLEIQRTEQGDSAMYLCASRTGFNNDEQFFGPGTRLTVL.

This clonotype was counted a few times. CDR3 amino acids: CASRWNSGVTEAFF. CDR3 DNA: TGTGCCAGCAGATGGAACTCTGGGGTCACTGAAGCTTTCTTT. The gene calls are TRBV7-3 and TRBJ1-1; the D is unclear. Between the trimmed V and J ends, which lost 6 bases and 4 bases, there was a span of 15 bases. Germline CDR1 and CDR2: SGHTA and FQGTGA. This CDR3 comprises 14 residues.

This clonotype was counted ten times or more. The chain employs TRBV5-1 and TRBJ1-6; 8 positions match TRBD1. The CDR3 sequence is 14 residues long. Germline CDR1 SGHRS, CDR2 YFSETQ. The V gene end was trimmed by 4 bases and the J gene end by 10 bases; junction bases not matched to a gene: 7. CDR3 bases: TGCGCCAGCAGCCTGGGACAGGAAGGGTCACCCCTCCACTTT. It specifies CASSLGQEGSPLHF.

This clonotype was seen at least ten times. The chain employs TRBV20-1 and TRBJ2-3, with TRBD2 as a possible D gene (5 bases). In germline, CDR1 is DFQATT, CDR2 SNEGSKA (reference sequence). This CDR3 contains 13 residues. V dropped 5 bases and J dropped 0 bases, with 9 bases sitting between them. CDR3 residues: CSAGLGSTDTQYF. For the CDR3, the DNA is TGCAGTGCTGGACTGGGTAGCACAGATACGCAGTATTTT.

In its sample, this clonotype was seen a few times. J is TRBJ2-1 and V is TRBV20-1, with TRBD2 identical over 7 bases. The length of the CDR3 is 13 residues. From germline, CDR1 is DFQATT and CDR2 SNEGSKA (reference sequence). With V trimmed by 3 bases and J by 2 bases, 1 base remained unmatched. The CDR3 region is CSASGRTYNEQFF. Here the CDR3 DNA reads TGCAGTGCTAGCGGGAGGACCTACAATGAGCAGTTCTTC.